Listed here are 16 T cell receptor beta chains from one sample, sequenced in a study of post-analysis software for immune sequencing data. Study-wide points: Controls showed lower frequencies than patients for a handful of TRBV segments, and TRBV5-6, TRBV5-1 and TRBV20-1 were among these.

Built from TCR beta cDNA, the libraries had unique molecular identifiers in them. TCRdb re-derived calls from the PCR reads in MiXCR, one entry per CDR3 protein. The sample lists hundreds of thousands of distinct CDR3 sequences, roughly 45% occurring once. The antigens for these receptors are not known. Sequenced: blood. Source of these receptors: a girl aged 10 to 17 with multiple sclerosis.

This clonotype has a single count. This sequence joins TRBV27 and TRBJ2-7; possible D gene TRBD2, 6 bases. Per the germline V gene, CDR1 is MNHEY and CDR2 is SMNVEV (reference sequence). V gave up 6 bases and J gave up 0 bases, with 18 bases separating them. CDR3 size: 16 residues. In DNA form, the CDR3 reads TGTGCCAGCAGCCTCGATCTAGCGTTGAGCTCCTACGAGCAGTACTTC. It translates to CASSLDLALSSYEQYF.

This clonotype was found a few times. This chain connects TRBV5-1 to TRBJ1-2; D is unresolved. CDR3 length: 14 residues. Germline CDR1 SGHRS, CDR2 YFSETQ. The V end was cut by 0 bases, the J end by 7 bases, with 13 bases between. The CDR3 is CASSLVGSILGYTF. The CDR3 DNA reads TGCGCCAGCAGCTTGGTAGGCAGCATCCTTGGCTACACCTTC. Drawing the rest from reference TRBV5-1 and TRBJ1-2, the complete variable domain is KAGVTQTPRYLIKTRGQQVTLSCSPISGHRSVSWYQQTPGQGLQFLFEYFSETQRNKGNFPGRFSGRQFSNSRSEMNVSTLELGDSALYLCASSLVGSILGYTFGSGTRLTVV.

The chain combines TRBV24-1 with TRBJ1-5; D may be TRBD1 (6 bases). Per the germline V gene, CDR1 is KGHDR and CDR2 is SFDVKD. The CDR3 spans 16 residues. Trimming left V 3 bases short and J 0 bases short, with 11 bases between. The CDR3 nucleotides are TGTGCCACCAGTGATCGGACAGACTATAGCAATCAGCCCCAGCATTTT. This translates into CATSDRTDYSNQPQHF.

For this clonotype: At one end the junction does not follow the germline gene, possibly because of a read error. The chain couples TRBV6-5 to TRBJ2-5; D remains unclear. The CDR3 is 11 residues long. Looked up from germline, CDR1 is MNHEY and CDR2 is SVGAGI. The DNA of the CDR3 is TGTACCAGCAGTTACCTTGAGACCCAGTACTTC. As protein: CTSSYLETQYF.

The J gene is TRBJ2-3, the V gene TRBV18, with D possibly TRBD2 on 5 matching bases. The CDR3 length is 13 residues. The germline V gene encodes CDR1 KGHSH and CDR2 LQKENI. V was pared by 3 bases and J by 2 bases, with 6 bases between. CDR3 sequence: CASSPDFTDTQYF. DNA for the CDR3: TGTGCCAGCTCACCGGACTTCACAGATACGCAGTATTTT.

The chain employs TRBV3-1 and TRBJ2-7, with D possibly TRBD1 on 6 matching bases. Germline V gives CDR1 LGHDT, CDR2 YNNKEL (reference sequence). V lost 1 base and J 6 bases, leaving 10 bases between the germline ends. This CDR3 spans 13 amino acids. The DNA for the CDR3 is TGTGCCAGCAGCCAAGCAGGGGTCGGCGAGCAGTACTTC. Its translation: CASSQAGVGEQYF.

This clonotype was detected only a few times. This rearrangement joins TRBV7-9 to TRBJ2-7; 8 bases are shared with TRBD2. Germline loops: CDR1 SEHNR, CDR2 FQNEAQ (reference sequence). This CDR3 has 15 residues. Losses at the gene ends were 4 bases for V and 3 bases for J; bases not matched to a gene: 8. CDR3 DNA: TGTGCCAGCAGCTCCGAGCGGGAGCCTTTCTACGAGCAGTACTTC. As protein: CASSSEREPFYEQYF.

This clonotype has at least ten counts. The chain has TRBV29-1 and TRBJ2-3; D not resolved. Germline CDR1 reads SQVTM; CDR2 reads ANQGSEA. V was clipped by 4 bases and J by 2 bases, with 4 bases between them. This CDR3 comprises 11 residues. The CDR3 DNA follows: TGCAGCGTTGCATTCACAGATACGCAGTATTTT. It specifies CSVAFTDTQYF.

This chain links TRBV14 with TRBJ1-1; D is possibly TRBD1 (5 bases). This CDR3 is 13 amino acids long. Germline CDR1 is SGHDN and CDR2 is FVKESK. V was shortened by 3 bases and J by 7 bases, with 12 bases between the two germline ends. CDR3 in DNA: TGTGCCAGCAGCCAGACTTGGGACTTTGAAGCTTTCTTT. The encoded protein is CASSQTWDFEAFF.

This rearrangement joins TRBV20-1 to TRBJ2-3; D is unresolved. V shed 3 bases and J shed 2 bases, with 3 bases lying between them. CDR3 length: 11 amino acids. Germline lookup yields CDR1 DFQATT and CDR2 SNEGSKA (reference sequence). The CDR3 nucleotides are TGCAGTGCTAGTAACACAGATACGCAGTATTTT. This gives the protein CSASNTDTQYF.

This clonotype was seen just once. The gene calls are TRBV15 and TRBJ1-2; the D gene is possibly TRBD1 (5 bases). The CDR3 has 14 residues. V shed 3 bases and J shed 0 bases, with 8 bases lying between them. The germline V gene has CDR1 LNHNV and CDR2 YYDKDF (reference sequence). The CDR3 loop is CATSSGTTNYGYTF. DNA of the CDR3: TGTGCCACCAGCAGTGGGACGACTAACTATGGCTACACCTTC.

V is TRBV12-3 or TRBV12-4 and J is TRBJ2-3; D could derive from TRBD1 or TRBD2 (5 bases each). The CDR3 totals 15 residues. V dropped 3 bases and J dropped 4 bases, with 14 bases sitting between them. The CDR3 region is CASSFSGKGADTQYF. CDR3 coding DNA: TGTGCCAGCAGTTTCTCGGGGAAAGGGGCAGATACGCAGTATTTT.

V is TRBV20-1 and J is TRBJ2-7, with a weak D call TRBD2 (6 bases). CDR1 and CDR2 from the germline V gene are DFQATT and SNEGSKA (reference sequence). There are 12 residues in the CDR3. V shed 4 bases and J shed 4 bases, with 11 bases lying between them. This chain's CDR3 is CSAKGGVYEQYF. The CDR3 DNA reads as TGCAGTGCTAAAGGAGGGGTATACGAGCAGTACTTC.

V is TRBV9 and J is TRBJ2-1; D remains unclear. CDR1 SGDLS and CDR2 YYNGEE come from the germline V gene. This CDR3 contains 13 residues. Trimming shortened V by 5 bases and J by 8 bases, and 14 bases separated the two germline ends. DNA of the CDR3: TGTGCCAGCAGTCCCGGACCCAAGGATGAGCAGTTCTTC. It translates to CASSPGPKDEQFF.

This clonotype was seen only a few times. The chain combines TRBV7-2 with TRBJ1-2, with D possibly TRBD1 on 5 matching bases. The CDR3 covers 16 residues. The germline CDR1 and CDR2 sequences are SGHTA and FQGNSA. The V and J ends lost 2 bases and 5 bases respectively, with 18 bases between them. CDR3 residues: CASSLSRQTLGYGYTF. DNA for the CDR3: TGTGCCAGCAGCTTATCTAGACAGACATTGGGATATGGCTACACCTTC.

This chain links TRBV20-1 with TRBJ1-1, with D possibly being TRBD1 (5 bases). V lost 6 bases and J lost 0, with 11 bases in between. Germline CDR1 is DFQATT and CDR2 is SNEGSKA (reference sequence). The CDR3 length is 13 residues. The CDR3 here is CSATRGLNTEAFF. CDR3 DNA sequence: TGCAGTGCCACGAGGGGTTTGAACACTGAAGCTTTCTTT.